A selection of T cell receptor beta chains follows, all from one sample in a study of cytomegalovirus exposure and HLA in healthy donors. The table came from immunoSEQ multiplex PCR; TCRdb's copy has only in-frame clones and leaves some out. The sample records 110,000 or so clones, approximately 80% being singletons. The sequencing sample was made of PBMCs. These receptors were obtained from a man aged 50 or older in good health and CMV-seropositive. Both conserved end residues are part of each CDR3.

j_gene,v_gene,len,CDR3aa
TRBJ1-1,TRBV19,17,CASSILNPGQGSTEAFF
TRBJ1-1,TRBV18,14,CASSPIEGHTEAFF
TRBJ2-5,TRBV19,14,CASSIQGALETQYF
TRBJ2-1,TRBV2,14,CASNPAGAKNEQFF
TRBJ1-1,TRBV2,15,CASKPLTGTNTEAFF
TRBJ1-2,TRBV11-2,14,CASSLANRVSGYTF
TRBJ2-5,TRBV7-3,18,CASSLTRPSGGLGETQYF
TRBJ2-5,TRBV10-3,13,CAISESARAGQYF
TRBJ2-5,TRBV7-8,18,CASSLTQQGRLIGETQYF
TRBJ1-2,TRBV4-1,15,CASSQDPGVPYGYTF
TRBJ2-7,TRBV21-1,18,CASSPRDRGIPPSYEQYF
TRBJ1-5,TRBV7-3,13,CASSQTLDQPQHF
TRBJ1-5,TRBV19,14,CASSSVVNNQPQHF
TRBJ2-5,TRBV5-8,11,CASSPGGTQYF
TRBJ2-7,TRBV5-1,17,CASSLSRQLAGIYEQYF
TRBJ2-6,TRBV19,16,CASSIGANRGANVLTF
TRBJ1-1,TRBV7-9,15,CSSSLDSRGGQRAFF
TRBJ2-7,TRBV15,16,CATSPQSGGWGHEQYF
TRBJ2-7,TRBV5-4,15,CASSSGGRAPYEQYF
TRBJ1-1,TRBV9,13,CASSGQPNTEAFF
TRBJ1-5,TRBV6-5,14,CASSRTVGNQPQHF
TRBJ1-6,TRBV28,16,CASSQIGQANNSPLHF
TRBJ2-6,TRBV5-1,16,CASSLADSSGANVLTF
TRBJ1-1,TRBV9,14,CASSFRTSNTEAFF
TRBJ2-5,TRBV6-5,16,CASSYWAGGPQETQYF
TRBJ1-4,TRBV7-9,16,CASSLVYHGEREKLFF
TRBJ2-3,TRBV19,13,CASNPKQGAKQYF
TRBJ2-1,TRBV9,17,CASSVPREGGTYNEQFF
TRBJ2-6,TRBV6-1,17,CASSATGGASGANVLTF
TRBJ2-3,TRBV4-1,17,CASSQRGASGGTDTQYF
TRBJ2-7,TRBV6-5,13,CATLAGQGYEQYF
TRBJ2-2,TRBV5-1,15,CASSPGIEPTRELFF
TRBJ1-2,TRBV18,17,CASSPTLDRPIGYGYTF
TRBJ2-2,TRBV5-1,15,CASSLDSSNTGELFF
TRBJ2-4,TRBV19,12,CASSIETGIQYF
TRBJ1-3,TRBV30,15,CAWSYAGTGLNTIYF
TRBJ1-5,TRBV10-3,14,CAISEGAPNQPQHF
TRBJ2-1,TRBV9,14,CASSVASLTNEQFF
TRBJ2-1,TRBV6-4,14,CASLLAVHYNEQFF
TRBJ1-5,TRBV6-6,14,CASSARQINQPQHF
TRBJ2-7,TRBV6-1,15,CASSTSRQGPSEQYF
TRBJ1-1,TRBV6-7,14,CASSYSRVNTEAFF
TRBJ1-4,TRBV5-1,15,CASSSQTGFNEKLFF
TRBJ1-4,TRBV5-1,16,CASSLGVFTTNEKLFF
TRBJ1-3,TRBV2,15,CASSGRESSGNTIYF
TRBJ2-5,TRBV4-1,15,CASSQRVGQGGTQYF
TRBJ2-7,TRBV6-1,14,CASSTGQNPREQYF
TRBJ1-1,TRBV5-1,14,CASTRGLVNTEAFF